Below are 26 T cell receptor beta chains sequenced from a single sample in a study of vaccination and CD4 T cells after COVID-19. These receptors are not linked to any known antigen. Cultured CD4+ T-cell DNA underwent Oncomine TCR Beta short-read sequencing. TCRdb called the PCR reads again in MiXCR, with one record for every CDR3 protein. The sample lists 11,000 or so distinct CDR3 sequences; around 30% were seen once. Regarding treatment: roughly 11-day PBMC culture with coronavirus spike peptide pools or control peptides (ViraFEST assay). Sequences were obtained from cultured CD4+ T cells from blood. These TCRs come from a human donor with COVID-19.

The chain links TRBV18 to TRBJ1-2; the D is unclear. V lost 3 bases and J 4 bases, leaving 18 bases between the germline ends. In germline, CDR1 is KGHSH, CDR2 LQKENI. The CDR3 length is 16 residues. The chain's CDR3 is CASSPGQSLGSYGYTF. The CDR3 nucleotides read TGTGCCAGCTCACCTGGGCAGTCATTGGGCTCCTATGGCTACACCTTC.

In this sample, this clonotype turned up a few times. The chain joins TRBV2 to TRBJ2-4; 11 bases are shared with TRBD2. This CDR3 comprises 15 residues. The J segment lost 9 bases and the V segment lost 6 bases, leaving 10 bases of the junction unmatched. Germline CDR1 SNHLY, CDR2 FYNNEI. CDR3 coding DNA: TGTGCCAGCAGCGCGTTAGCGGGGGGGCTTGTCATTCAGTACTTC. Translation gives CASSALAGGLVIQYF. The variable domain in full, with the rest retrieved from reference TRBV2 and TRBJ2-4, is EPEVTQTPSHQVTQMGQEVILRCVPISNHLYFYWYRQILGQKVEFLVSFYNNEISEKSEIFDDQFSVERPDGSNFTLKIRSTKLEDSAMYFCASSALAGGLVIQYFGAGTRLSVL.

A note on this clonotype: The missing conserved phenylalanine or tryptophan at the end of this CDR3 makes a read error likely. The chain has TRBV27 and TRBJ1-6, with 7 bases lining up with TRBD1. This CDR3 contains 13 residues. Per germline, CDR1 MNHEY and CDR2 SMNVEV (reference sequence). V lost 6 bases, J lost 7 bases, and 3 bases stayed unmatched. The CDR3 loop is CASREGANSPLHI. Written as DNA, the CDR3 is TGTGCCAGCAGAGAGGGGGCCAATTCACCCCTCCACATT.

The chain links TRBV20-1 to TRBJ1-1; a weak D match, TRBD1 (6 bases). Germline CDR1 reads DFQATT; CDR2 reads SNEGSKA (reference sequence). The CDR3 sequence is 11 residues long. The CDR3 loop reads CRGASNTEAFF. In DNA form, the CDR3 reads TGCAGGGGGGCTTCGAACACTGAAGCTTTCTTT.

This chain uses TRBV7-2 with TRBJ1-2, with no clear D. Germline values: CDR1 SGHTA, CDR2 FQGNSA. The CDR3 runs to 16 residues. V lost 3 bases and J lost 2, with 16 bases in between. In nucleotides, the CDR3 is TGTGCCAGCAGCTTTTATCGGTCTGACGCGAACTATGGCTACACCTTC. Translation gives CASSFYRSDANYGYTF.

V and J are TRBV6-1 and TRBJ1-6, with D unresolved. Trimming took 0 bases from V and 7 from J, leaving 10 bases between them. The CDR3 totals 15 residues. The germline gives CDR1 MNHNS, CDR2 SASEGT. CDR3 in amino acids: CASSEALKTNSPLHF. In nucleotides, the CDR3 is TGTGCCAGCAGTGAAGCTCTCAAGACCAATTCACCCCTCCACTTT.

This clonotype has only a few counts. The chain links TRBV20-1 to TRBJ1-6; weak D call: TRBD1 (5 bases). CDR1 and CDR2 from the germline V gene are DFQATT and SNEGSKA (reference sequence). V was shortened by 7 bases and J by 5 bases, with 12 bases between the two germline ends. The CDR3 spans 13 residues. The CDR3 nucleotides are TGCAGTGTAGGGGCCAATCATAATTCACCCCTCCACTTT. It yields the protein CSVGANHNSPLHF.

In its sample, this clonotype was seen a few times. This rearrangement joins TRBV20-1 to TRBJ1-6, with 11 bases aligning to TRBD1. The germline CDR1 and CDR2 sequences are DFQATT and SNEGSKA (reference sequence). The junction had 7 bases not matched to a gene; V was cut back by 5 bases and J by 10 bases. CDR3 length: 14 amino acids. The CDR3 reads CSAGPGQGDSPLHF. The CDR3 bases are TGCAGTGCTGGACCGGGACAGGGGGACTCACCCCTCCACTTT.

This clonotype was seen a handful of times. The rearrangement joins TRBV5-8 to TRBJ1-1; D ambiguous. V dropped 1 base and J dropped 4 bases, with 8 bases sitting between them. CDR1 and CDR2 from the germline V gene are SGHTS and YDEGEE. The CDR3 spans 13 residues. Here the CDR3 DNA reads TGTGCCAGCAGCTTGCGTCGCAGCACTGAAGCTTTCTTT. Translated, it gives CASSLRRSTEAFF.

In this sample, this clonotype is medium-sized. The J gene is TRBJ1-5, the V gene TRBV7-2; D not resolved. V was pared by 3 bases and J by 9 bases, with 12 bases between. CDR3 length equals 13 residues. Germline values: CDR1 SGHTA, CDR2 FQGNSA. For the CDR3, the DNA is TGTGCCAGCAGCTTCGGGGAATCAGCGCCCCAGCATTTT. Protein: CASSFGESAPQHF.

This clonotype has only a few counts. The rearrangement uses TRBV12-3 or TRBV12-4 and TRBJ2-3; 10 bases match TRBD2. Losses at the gene ends were 1 base for V and 4 bases for J; bases not matched to a gene: 2. CDR3 length equals 15 residues. CDR3 DNA sequence: TGTGCCAGCAGTTTAGGGCTAGCGGGGGCAGATACGCAGTATTTT. Translating it yields CASSLGLAGADTQYF.

The gene calls are TRBV6-1 and TRBJ2-7; either TRBD1 or TRBD2 may fit D (5 bases each). CDR3 size: 13 residues. Trimming stripped 6 bases from V and 3 bases from J, with 12 bases between. Germline V CDR1 and CDR2: MNHNS, SASEGT. The CDR3 coding sequence is TGTGCCAGCAGCCGGGACGGTTACTACGAGCAGTACTTC. Translation gives CASSRDGYYEQYF.

The V call is TRBV5-1, the J call TRBJ2-1; 8 bases match TRBD1. This CDR3 comprises 14 residues. Losses at the gene ends were 2 bases for V and 8 bases for J; bases not matched to a gene: 6. The germline V gene has CDR1 SGHRS and CDR2 YFSETQ. CDR3 in DNA: TGCGCCAGCAGCTTAGCAGGGGGCTTCGATGAGCAGTTCTTC. This codes for CASSLAGGFDEQFF.

This clonotype was seen more than once but under ten times. This rearrangement joins TRBV20-1 to TRBJ1-1; tentatively, D is TRBD1 (5 bases). This CDR3 contains 12 residues. V was pared by 5 bases and J by 3 bases, with 10 bases between. Germline CDR1 is DFQATT and CDR2 is SNEGSKA (reference sequence). The CDR3 is CSAGVGDTEAFF. For the CDR3, the DNA is TGCAGTGCTGGAGTGGGGGACACTGAAGCTTTCTTT.

This clonotype has just a few counts. The chain joins TRBV6-2 or TRBV6-3 to TRBJ2-6; 9 positions agree with TRBD1. This CDR3 spans 14 amino acids. The V gene end was trimmed by 6 bases and the J gene end by 5 bases; junction bases not matched to a gene: 2. CDR1 MNHEY and CDR2 SVGEGT come from the germline V gene. The CDR3 nucleotides are TGTGCCAGCAGGACAGGGGGAAGGGCCAACGTCCTGACTTTC. This translates into CASRTGGRANVLTF.

The chain combines TRBV19 with TRBJ1-1; TRBD1 aligns across 10 bases. CDR1 and CDR2 from the germline V gene are LNHDA and SQIVND (reference sequence). V lost 5 bases, J lost 4 bases, and 7 bases stayed unmatched. The CDR3 totals 15 residues. CDR3 sequence reads: CASSRGQGWGTEAFF. CDR3 sequence (DNA): TGTGCCAGTAGTCGGGGACAGGGGTGGGGCACTGAAGCTTTCTTT.

In this sample, this clonotype turned up a few times. The rearrangement links TRBV20-1 to TRBJ1-6; D is unresolved. The V gene's germline CDR1 is DFQATT and CDR2 SNEGSKA (reference sequence). The V and J ends lost 6 bases and 10 bases respectively, with 13 bases between them. The length of the CDR3 is 12 residues. The CDR3: CSAPPPGSPLHF. DNA of the CDR3: TGCAGTGCACCCCCCCCAGGATCACCCCTCCACTTT.

This clonotype occurred a few times. This chain joins TRBV12-3 or TRBV12-4 and TRBJ1-2; TRBD1 might be the D (6 bases). CDR3 size: 13 residues. Trimming pared 6 bases from V and 8 bases from J, leaving 16 bases between. CDR3 loop: CASSPGGGRGYTF. CDR3 coding DNA: TGTGCCAGCAGCCCGGGAGGGGGTCGGGGCTACACCTTC.

The J gene is TRBJ1-4, the V gene TRBV7-9; a possible D gene is TRBD1 (6 bases). Trimming stripped 3 bases from V and 3 bases from J, with 11 bases between. The CDR3 totals 15 residues. Germline V lookup: CDR1 SEHNR, CDR2 FQNEAQ (reference sequence). DNA of the CDR3: TGTGCCAGCAGCTTTGATTGGACAGCTAATGAAAAACTGTTTTTT. The encoded protein is CASSFDWTANEKLFF.

The sample holds a few counts of this clonotype. V is TRBV27 and J is TRBJ2-7, with D maybe TRBD1 (6 bases). Germline CDR1 reads MNHEY; CDR2 reads SMNVEV (reference sequence). The CDR3 extends over 13 amino acids. V was clipped by 2 bases and J by 3 bases, with 8 bases between them. Here the CDR3 DNA reads TGTGCCAGCAGTTTAGGACAGATCTACGAGCAGTACTTC. Protein sequence: CASSLGQIYEQYF.

In its sample, this clonotype was seen a few times. The CDR3 loop is CSSDPGGKNIQYF. The CDR3 DNA is TGCAGTTCCGACCCTGGAGGCAAAAACATTCAGTACTTC. This sequence joins TRBV20-1 and TRBJ2-4; a weak D match, TRBD2 (5 bases). V shed 8 bases and J shed 3 bases, with 14 bases lying between them. This CDR3 region has 13 residues. Germline V gives CDR1 DFQATT, CDR2 SNEGSKA (reference sequence).

This clonotype was seen more than once but under ten times. V gene TRBV20-1 combines with J gene TRBJ2-5; 12 nucleotides line up with TRBD1. The ends lost 3 bases at V and 5 bases at J; junction bases unmatched: 7. This CDR3 region has 15 residues. The germline V gene encodes CDR1 DFQATT and CDR2 SNEGSKA (reference sequence). CDR3 sequence reads: CSARGTGGNWETQYF. The CDR3 DNA is TGCAGTGCTAGGGGGACAGGGGGCAATTGGGAGACCCAGTACTTC.

Judged by abundance, this clonotype is medium-sized. This sequence joins TRBV6-2 or TRBV6-3 and TRBJ1-2; 8 bases line up with TRBD1. Germline-derived CDR1 and CDR2 are MNHEY and SVGEGT. Trimming at V came to 5 bases and at J to 4 bases, leaving 18 bases not matched to a gene. The CDR3 has 18 residues. The chain's CDR3 is CASSRPVVTGGRGYGYTF. The CDR3 nucleotides are TGTGCCAGCAGTCGGCCTGTGGTTACAGGGGGGCGAGGCTATGGCTACACCTTC.

This clonotype was counted between two and nine times. The gene calls are TRBV6-5 and TRBJ1-4, with D unresolved. V shed 2 bases and J shed 0 bases, with 7 bases lying between them. The CDR3 is 15 amino acids. Germline V gene lookup returns CDR1 MNHEY and CDR2 SVGAGI. The DNA of the CDR3 is TGTGCCAGCAGTTACGCATCGGCAACTAATGAAAAACTGTTTTTT. Translated: CASSYASATNEKLFF.

The J gene is TRBJ2-7, the V gene TRBV5-4, with D perhaps matching TRBD1 (5 bases). There are 12 residues in the CDR3. The germline V gene encodes CDR1 SGHNT and CDR2 YYREEE (reference sequence). V was trimmed by 4 bases and J by 4 bases, leaving 9 bases between them. CDR3 protein: CASSIDSYEQYF. The DNA for the CDR3 is TGTGCCAGCAGCATCGACAGTTACGAGCAGTACTTC.

This rearrangement joins TRBV11-2 to TRBJ2-7; D is possibly TRBD2 (6 bases). The length of the CDR3 is 14 residues. V lost 4 bases and J 3 bases, leaving 13 bases between the germline ends. Germline V gives CDR1 SGHAT, CDR2 FQNNGV. This chain's CDR3 is CASSSGDSVYEQYF. The CDR3 bases are TGTGCCAGCAGCTCCGGGGACTCCGTCTACGAGCAGTACTTC.